This T cell receptor beta chain stems from a study of cytomegalovirus exposure and HLA in healthy donors. General study results and limits: An analysis done earlier found most TCR beta V segments productive about 87% or about 30% of the time.

Regarding this clone: Its specificity is unknown.

With 60 Vbeta and 13 Jbeta primers, the PCR was carried out. Repertoires were generated with immunoSEQ multiplex PCR, while TCRdb's copy carries only in-frame clones and drops some. The sample yields under 150,000 clones, about 82% seen once. Input material: PBMCs. This TCR came from a boy under 18 in good health and CMV-seronegative.

CDR3 in DNA: TGTGCCAGCAGTGACTCTAGCGGGAGCCCAGATACGCAGTATTTT. It specifies CASSDSSGSPDTQYF. The chain has TRBV6-4 and TRBJ2-3; 9 nucleotides line up with TRBD2. The junction had 2 bases not matched to a gene; V was cut back by 0 bases and J by 4 bases. The CDR3 spans 15 residues. Germline assignment: CDR1 MRHNA and CDR2 SNTAGT.